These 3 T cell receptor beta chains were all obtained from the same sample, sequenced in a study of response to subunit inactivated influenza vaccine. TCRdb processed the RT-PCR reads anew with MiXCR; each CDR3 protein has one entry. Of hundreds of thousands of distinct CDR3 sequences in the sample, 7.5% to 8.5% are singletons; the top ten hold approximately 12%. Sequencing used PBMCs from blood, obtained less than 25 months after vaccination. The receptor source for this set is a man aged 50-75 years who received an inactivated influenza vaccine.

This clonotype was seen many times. CDR3: CASKDIRPSGANVLTF. In DNA form, the CDR3 reads TGTGCCAGCAAGGATATTCGCCCTTCTGGGGCCAACGTCCTGACTTTC. The J gene is TRBJ2-6, the V gene TRBV21-1; TRBD1, as called in the table, went unchecked against the DNA. TRBV21-1 has pseudogene status. There are 16 residues in the CDR3.

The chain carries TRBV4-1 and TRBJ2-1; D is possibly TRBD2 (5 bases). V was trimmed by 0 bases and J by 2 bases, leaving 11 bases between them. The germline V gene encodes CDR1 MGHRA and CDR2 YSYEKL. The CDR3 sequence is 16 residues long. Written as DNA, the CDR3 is TGCGCCAGCAGCCAAGAAGCGGAACCAACCTACAATGAGCAGTTCTTC. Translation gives CASSQEAEPTYNEQFF.

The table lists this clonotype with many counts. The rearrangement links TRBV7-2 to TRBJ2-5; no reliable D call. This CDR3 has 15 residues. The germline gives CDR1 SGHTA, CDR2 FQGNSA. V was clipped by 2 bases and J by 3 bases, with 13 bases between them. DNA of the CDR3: TGTGCCAGCAGCTTATTCTCGACGAGAGAAGAGACCCAGTACTTC. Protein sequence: CASSLFSTREETQYF.